This TCR beta chain was sequenced in a study of T cells in Graves' hyperthyroidism and ophthalmopathy. The study included ophthalmopathy patients with Clinical Activity Score at least 3, NOSPECS grade at least 4 and duration under 3 months. RNA transcripts provided the source from which TCR beta CDR3 regions were amplified. Researchers ran a first-round RT-PCR on the TCR CDR3 using the HTBI primer set. TCRdb re-called the multiplex PCR reads through MiXCR, storing one row per CDR3 protein. The sample has roughly 380,000 distinct CDR3 sequences; 18% are singletons. The CDR3 length is 14 residues. Per germline, CDR1 SNHLY and CDR2 FYNNEI. With 4 bases removed from V and 4 bases from J, the gap between germline ends came to 12 bases. This clonotype has a count of ten or more.

The receptor was isolated from a middle-aged woman with Graves' ophthalmopathy. Input material: blood. The J gene is TRBJ2-3, the V gene TRBV2, with D possibly being TRBD1 (6 bases). The CDR3 bases are TGTGCCAGCAGTGGGACAGAGGGGGCAGATACGCAGTATTTT. Encoded protein: CASSGTEGADTQYF. Full variable domain (outside the CDR3, taken from reference TRBV2 and TRBJ2-3): EPEVTQTPSHQVTQMGQEVILRCVPISNHLYFYWYRQILGQKVEFLVSFYNNEISEKSEIFDDQFSVERPDGSNFTLKIRSTKLEDSAMYFCASSGTEGADTQYFGPGTRLTVL.